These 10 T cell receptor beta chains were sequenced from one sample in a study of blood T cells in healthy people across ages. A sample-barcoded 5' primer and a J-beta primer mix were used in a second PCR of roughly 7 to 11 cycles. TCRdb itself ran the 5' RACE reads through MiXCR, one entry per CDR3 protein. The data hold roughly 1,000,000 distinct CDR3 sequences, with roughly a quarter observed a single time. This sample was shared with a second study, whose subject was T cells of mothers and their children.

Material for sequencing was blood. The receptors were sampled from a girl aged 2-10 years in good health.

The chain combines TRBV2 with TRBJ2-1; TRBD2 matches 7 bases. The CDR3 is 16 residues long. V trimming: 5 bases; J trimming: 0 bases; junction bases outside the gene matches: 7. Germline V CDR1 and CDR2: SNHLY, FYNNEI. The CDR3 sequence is CASSTTSGNSYNEQFF. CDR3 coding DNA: TGTGCCAGCAGTACCACGAGCGGGAACTCCTACAATGAGCAGTTCTTC.

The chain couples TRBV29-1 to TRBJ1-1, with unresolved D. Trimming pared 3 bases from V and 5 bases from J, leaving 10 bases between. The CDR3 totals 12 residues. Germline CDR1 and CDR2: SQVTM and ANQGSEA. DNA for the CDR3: TGCAGCGTTGATGGTCTTAGGACTGAAGCTTTCTTT. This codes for CSVDGLRTEAFF. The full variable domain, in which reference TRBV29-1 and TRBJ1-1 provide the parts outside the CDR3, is SAVISQKPSRDICQRGTSLTIQCQVDSQVTMMFWYRQQPGQSLTLIATANQGSEATYESGFVIDKFPISRPNLTFSTLTVSNMSPEDSSIYLCSVDGLRTEAFFGQGTRLTVV.

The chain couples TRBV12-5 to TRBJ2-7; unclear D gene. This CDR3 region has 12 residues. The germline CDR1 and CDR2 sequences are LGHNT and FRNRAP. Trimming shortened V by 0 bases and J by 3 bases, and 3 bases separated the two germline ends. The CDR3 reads CASGLVLYEQYF. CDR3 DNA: TGTGCTAGTGGTTTGGTACTCTACGAGCAGTACTTC.

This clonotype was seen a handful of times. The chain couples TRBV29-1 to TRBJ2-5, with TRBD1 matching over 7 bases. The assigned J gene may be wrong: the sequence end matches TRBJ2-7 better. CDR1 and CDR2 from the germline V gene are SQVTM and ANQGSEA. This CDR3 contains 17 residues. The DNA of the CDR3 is TGCAGCGTTGAAGGGCCTCGGGTAGGGACAGCGATCTACGAGCAGTACTTC. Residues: CSVEGPRVGTAIYEQYF.

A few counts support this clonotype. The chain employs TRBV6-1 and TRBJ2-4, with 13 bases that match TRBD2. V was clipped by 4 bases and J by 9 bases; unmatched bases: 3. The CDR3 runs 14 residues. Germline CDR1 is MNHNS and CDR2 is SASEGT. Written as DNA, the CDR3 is TGTGCCAGCAGTGGGACTAGCGGGAGTAGCATTCAGTACTTC. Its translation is CASSGTSGSSIQYF.

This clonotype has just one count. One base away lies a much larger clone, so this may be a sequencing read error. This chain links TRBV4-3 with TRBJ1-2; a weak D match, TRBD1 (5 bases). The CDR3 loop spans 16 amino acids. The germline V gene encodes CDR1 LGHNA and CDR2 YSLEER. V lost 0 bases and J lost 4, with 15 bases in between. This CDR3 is CASSQDRGLLTYGYTF. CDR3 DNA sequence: TGCGCCAGCAGCCAAGATAGGGGACTCTTGACCTATGGCTACACCTTC.

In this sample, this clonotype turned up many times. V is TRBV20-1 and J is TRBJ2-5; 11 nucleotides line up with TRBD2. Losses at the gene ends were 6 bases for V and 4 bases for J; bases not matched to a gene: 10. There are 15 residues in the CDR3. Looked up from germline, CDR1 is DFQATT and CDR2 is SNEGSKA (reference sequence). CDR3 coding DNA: TGCAGTGCCAGGAGACCGGGACTAGCGGCAGAGACCCAGTACTTC. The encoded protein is CSARRPGLAAETQYF.

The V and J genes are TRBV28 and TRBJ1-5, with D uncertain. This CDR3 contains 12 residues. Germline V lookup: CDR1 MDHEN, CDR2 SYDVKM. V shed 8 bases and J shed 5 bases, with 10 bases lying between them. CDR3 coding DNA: TGTGCCAGCTATGAAACGGATCAGCCCCAGCATTTT. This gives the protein CASYETDQPQHF.

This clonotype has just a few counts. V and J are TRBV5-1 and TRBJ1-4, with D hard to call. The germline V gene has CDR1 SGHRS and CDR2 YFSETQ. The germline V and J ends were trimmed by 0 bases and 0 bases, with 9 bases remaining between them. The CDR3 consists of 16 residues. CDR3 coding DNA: TGCGCCAGCAGCTTGGGTAGGGCAACAACTAATGAAAAACTGTTTTTT. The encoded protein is CASSLGRATTNEKLFF. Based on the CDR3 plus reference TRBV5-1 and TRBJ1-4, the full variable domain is KAGVTQTPRYLIKTRGQQVTLSCSPISGHRSVSWYQQTPGQGLQFLFEYFSETQRNKGNFPGRFSGRQFSNSRSEMNVSTLELGDSALYLCASSLGRATTNEKLFFGSGTQLSVL.

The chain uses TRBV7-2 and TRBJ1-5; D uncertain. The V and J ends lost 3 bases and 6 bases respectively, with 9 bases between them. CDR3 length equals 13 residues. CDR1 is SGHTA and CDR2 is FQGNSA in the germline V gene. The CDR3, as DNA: TGTGCCAGCAGCTTCTCAATCGGTCAGCCCCAGCATTTT. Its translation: CASSFSIGQPQHF.